The following is a T cell receptor (beta chain) sequence with its context. Its antigen is currently unknown. One junction end does not reproduce the germline sequence, and a read error may be involved. The data derive from a study of cytomegalovirus exposure and HLA in healthy donors. Overall study results and limits: Certain sequence variants were highly shared and formed a cluster, and this cluster was likely a sequencing artifact.

CDR1 is SSHAT, CDR2 FNYEAQ, per germline (reference sequence). The CDR3 is 14 amino acids. Amplification used 60 Vbeta primers and 13 Jbeta primers. Here immunoSEQ multiplex PCR was the method, and the copy in TCRdb shows in-frame clones only, minus some. The sample contains more than 200,000 clones, about 83% of which appear only once. The sequencing sample was made of PBMCs. V and J are TRBV7-7 and TRBJ2-7; 10 nucleotides line up with TRBD1. The receptor was isolated from a human donor in good health. The chain's CDR3 is CASSPGTGDYEQYF. CDR3 sequence (DNA): TGTGCTAGCAGCCCCGGGACAGGGGACTACGAGCAGTACTTC.